These 21 T cell receptor beta chains came from one sample sequenced in a study of cytomegalovirus exposure and HLA in healthy donors. Produced via immunoSEQ multiplex PCR; TCRdb's table is partial and in-frame only. Of 150,000 to 200,000 clones listed, approximately 86% are singletons. The sequencing sample was made of PBMCs. The source of these receptors is a man aged 25-45 years in good health and CMV-seropositive.

This chain connects TRBV27 to TRBJ2-3; 9 bases are shared with TRBD2. J lost 0 bases, V lost 1 base, and 2 bases had no gene match. CDR3 length equals 16 residues. Germline lookup yields CDR1 MNHEY and CDR2 SMNVEV (reference sequence). CDR3 coding DNA: TGTGCCAGCAGTTTATTTCTAGCGGGGAGCACAGATACGCAGTATTTT. Protein product: CASSLFLAGSTDTQYF.

About this clone: The junction does not match germline at one end; this may be a read error. V usage is TRBV7-7 and J usage is TRBJ2-5, with D possibly matching TRBD1 (6 bases). CDR1 is SSHAT, CDR2 FNYEAQ, per germline (reference sequence). The CDR3 runs 13 residues. CDR3 loop: CASSPTGQETQYF. CDR3 nucleotide sequence: TGTGCTAGCAGTCCGACAGGCCAAGAGACCCAGTACTTC.

This clone was detected only once. The rearrangement uses TRBV13 and TRBJ2-7, with unresolved D. Germline loops: CDR1 PRHDT, CDR2 FYEKMQ (reference sequence). The CDR3 runs 13 residues. The V and J ends lost 0 bases and 3 bases respectively, with 6 bases between them. This chain's CDR3 is CASSLGRSYEQYF. The CDR3 region has the DNA TGTGCCAGCAGCTTAGGCCGTAGCTACGAGCAGTACTTC.

The chain uses TRBV7-3 and TRBJ2-2, with 10 bases lining up with TRBD2. The J segment lost 3 bases and the V segment lost 6 bases, leaving 7 bases of the junction unmatched. From germline, CDR1 is SGHTA and CDR2 FQGTGA. This CDR3 region has 16 residues. Written as DNA, the CDR3 is TGTGCCAGCAGTTTAGCGGGGGGAATCGACACCGGGGAGCTGTTTTTT. Encoded protein: CASSLAGGIDTGELFF.

This chain uses TRBV14 with TRBJ2-3, with D possibly being TRBD2 (5 bases). The CDR3 spans 13 residues. CDR1 is SGHDN, CDR2 FVKESK, per germline. Trimming shortened V by 1 base and J by 6 bases, and 8 bases separated the two germline ends. The CDR3 spells CASSQVGGDTQYF. The CDR3 coding sequence is TGTGCCAGCAGCCAAGTAGGCGGGGATACGCAGTATTTT.

This rearrangement joins TRBV29-1 to TRBJ2-3; the match to TRBD2 covers 7 bases. The CDR3 has 15 amino acids. Germline loops: CDR1 SQVTM, CDR2 ANQGSEA. After removal of 3 bases from V and 2 bases from J, the junction contained 8 bases not matched to a gene. CDR3 sequence reads: CSVDRTGGPTDTQYF. CDR3 bases: TGCAGCGTTGATAGAACGGGGGGACCCACAGATACGCAGTATTTT.

V gene TRBV4-2 combines with J gene TRBJ2-1; 10 nucleotides align to TRBD2. This CDR3 region has 16 residues. Germline V gene lookup returns CDR1 LGHNA and CDR2 YNFKEQ. The J segment lost 6 bases and the V segment lost 0 bases, leaving 5 bases of the junction unmatched. CDR3: CASSQDSKRGGNEQFF. The CDR3 DNA sequence: TGTGCCAGCAGCCAAGATTCTAAGCGGGGGGGCAATGAGCAGTTCTTC.

This rearrangement joins TRBV7-9 to TRBJ1-3; D gene unclear. The germline V and J ends were trimmed by 5 bases and 3 bases, with 5 bases remaining between them. The germline CDR1 and CDR2 sequences are SEHNR and FQNEAQ (reference sequence). CDR3 length: 12 residues. The CDR3 here is CASSELGNTIYF. The DNA for the CDR3 is TGTGCCAGCAGCGAGCTTGGAAACACCATATATTTT.

The chain recombines TRBV5-4 with TRBJ1-2, with a weak D call TRBD1 (5 bases). The V gene's germline CDR1 is SGHNT and CDR2 YYREEE (reference sequence). CDR3 size: 15 residues. With 4 bases removed from V and 8 bases from J, the gap between germline ends came to 21 bases. CDR3 sequence reads: CASSASGRVSLGYTF. DNA of the CDR3: TGTGCCAGCAGCGCGTCGGGCAGGGTGTCGTTGGGCTACACCTTC.

This sequence joins TRBV11-2 and TRBJ2-1; the match to TRBD2 covers 12 bases. This CDR3 is 16 amino acids long. Germline values: CDR1 SGHAT, CDR2 FQNNGV. With 5 bases clipped from V and 4 bases from J, the junction kept 6 bases outside the gene matches. CDR3 DNA: TGTGCCAGCAGCCTGCACCTAGCGGGGGGGTACAATGAGCAGTTCTTC. It specifies CASSLHLAGGYNEQFF.

The gene calls are TRBV14 and TRBJ1-2; D is unresolved. Trimming left V 1 base short and J 8 bases short, with 11 bases between. The CDR3 has 13 amino acids. Germline values: CDR1 SGHDN, CDR2 FVKESK. CDR3 DNA: TGTGCCAGCAGCCAAGTCTGGGCTCGGGGCTACACCTTC. Encoded protein: CASSQVWARGYTF.

In this sample, this clone turned up a few times. Other DNA sequences in this specimen translate into the identical CDR3. J is TRBJ1-2 and V is TRBV9; D gene unclear. Trimming shortened V by 0 bases and J by 8 bases, and 8 bases separated the two germline ends. CDR3 size: 12 residues. In germline, CDR1 is SGDLS, CDR2 YYNGEE. The CDR3 loop reads CASSVDGYGYTF. The DNA for the CDR3 is TGTGCCAGCAGCGTAGACGGGTACGGCTACACCTTC. The whole variable domain, remainder taken from reference TRBV9 and TRBJ1-2, is DSGVTQTPKHLITATGQRVTLRCSPRSGDLSVYWYQQSLDQGLQFLIQYYNGEERAKGNILERFSAQQFPDLHSELNLSSLELGDSALYFCASSVDGYGYTFGSGTRLTVV.

This clone was seen a handful of times. The CDR3 region is CASGTGRGNSPLHF. CDR3 nucleotides: TGTGCCAGCGGCACCGGACGGGGGAATTCACCCCTCCACTTT. V and J are TRBV9 and TRBJ1-6, with a tentative D call TRBD1 (5 bases). V was shortened by 7 bases and J by 7 bases, with 15 bases between the two germline ends. Germline V lookup: CDR1 SGDLS, CDR2 YYNGEE. The CDR3 has 14 residues.

The rearrangement links TRBV28 to TRBJ1-3; D possibly corresponds to TRBD1 (5 bases). CDR1 is MDHEN and CDR2 is SYDVKM in the germline V gene. Trimming removed 6 bases at V and 2 bases at J, with 14 bases between. The CDR3 totals 15 residues. CDR3 nucleotide sequence: TGTGCCAGCAGGTCCGGGGGTACAGCTGGAAACACCATATATTTT. Protein product: CASRSGGTAGNTIYF.

The rearrangement joins TRBV5-8 to TRBJ2-1; no clear D gene. V was clipped by 6 bases and J by 7 bases, with 17 bases between them. The CDR3 sequence is 14 residues long. Germline V gives CDR1 SGHTS, CDR2 YDEGEE. The CDR3 spells CASTPPEMRNEQFF. In DNA form, the CDR3 reads TGTGCCAGCACCCCGCCCGAGATGAGGAATGAGCAGTTCTTC.

This clone was counted once. This chain links TRBV27 with TRBJ1-5; TRBD1 matches 9 bases. V gave up 4 bases and J gave up 5 bases; unmatched junction bases: 3. The germline V gene has CDR1 MNHEY and CDR2 SMNVEV (reference sequence). This CDR3 comprises 14 residues. The CDR3 loop reads CASSSGQGYQPQHF. Written as DNA, the CDR3 is TGTGCCAGCAGTTCGGGACAGGGATATCAGCCCCAGCATTTT.

For the CDR3, the DNA is TGTGCCAGCAGCTTAGGAGACAGGGAACAAGAGACCCAGTACTTC. It specifies CASSLGDREQETQYF. The chain employs TRBV7-2 and TRBJ2-5; 7 nucleotides line up with TRBD1. With 1 base clipped from V and 2 bases from J, the junction kept 4 bases outside the gene matches. In germline, CDR1 is SGHTA, CDR2 FQGNSA. This CDR3 region has 15 residues. The complete variable domain, with remaining parts taken from reference TRBV7-2 and TRBJ2-5, reads GAGVSQSPSNKVTEKGKDVELRCDPISGHTALYWYRQSLGQGLEFLIYFQGNSAPDKSGLPSDRFSAERTGGSVSTLTIQRTQQEDSAVYLCASSLGDREQETQYFGPGTRLLVL.

This chain joins TRBV9 and TRBJ2-2, with 10 bases matching TRBD2. Germline V CDR1 and CDR2: SGDLS, YYNGEE. Unmatched junction bases numbered 8, after V lost 0 bases and J lost 6 bases. This CDR3 is built from 17 residues. As DNA, the CDR3 is TGTGCCAGCAGCGTAGCTACGAGCGGGGGGGTTCCCGGGGAGCTGTTTTTT. This gives the protein CASSVATSGGVPGELFF. Complete variable domain (other parts from reference TRBV9 and TRBJ2-2): DSGVTQTPKHLITATGQRVTLRCSPRSGDLSVYWYQQSLDQGLQFLIQYYNGEERAKGNILERFSAQQFPDLHSELNLSSLELGDSALYFCASSVATSGGVPGELFFGEGSRLTVL.

The chain is built from TRBV18 and TRBJ2-7; the match to TRBD1 covers 7 bases. The J segment lost 5 bases and the V segment lost 3 bases, leaving 7 bases of the junction unmatched. Germline CDR1 reads KGHSH; CDR2 reads LQKENI. There are 14 residues in the CDR3. Here the CDR3 reads CASSPLQGPDEQYF. The CDR3 region has the DNA TGTGCCAGCTCACCTCTACAGGGGCCCGACGAGCAGTACTTC.

The chain uses TRBV23-1 and TRBJ1-1; no firm D call. TRBV23-1 is an ORF, with its function uncertain. The V gene lost 0 bases and the J gene lost 2 bases, with 10 bases spanning the gap. The CDR3 runs to 15 residues. The CDR3 loop reads CASSQSPDFNTEAFF. CDR3 sequence (DNA): TGCGCCAGCAGTCAATCCCCAGATTTTAACACTGAAGCTTTCTTT.

V gene TRBV6-1 combines with J gene TRBJ2-5, with D unresolved. V dropped 4 bases and J dropped 5 bases, with 5 bases sitting between them. Germline V lookup: CDR1 MNHNS, CDR2 SASEGT. The CDR3 extends over 11 amino acids. CDR3 loop: CASSARETQYF. CDR3 coding DNA: TGTGCCAGCAGTGCCCGGGAGACCCAGTACTTC.